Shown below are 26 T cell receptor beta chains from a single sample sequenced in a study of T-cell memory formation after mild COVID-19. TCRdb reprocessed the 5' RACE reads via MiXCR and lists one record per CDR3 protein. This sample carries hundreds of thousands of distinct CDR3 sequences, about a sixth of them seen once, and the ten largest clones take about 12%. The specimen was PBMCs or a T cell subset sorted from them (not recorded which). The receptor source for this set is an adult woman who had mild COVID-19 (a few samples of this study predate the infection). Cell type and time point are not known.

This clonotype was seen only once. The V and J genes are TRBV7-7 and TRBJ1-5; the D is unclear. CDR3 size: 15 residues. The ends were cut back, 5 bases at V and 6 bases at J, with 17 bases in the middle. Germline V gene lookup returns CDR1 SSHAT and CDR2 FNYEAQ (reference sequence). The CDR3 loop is CASSELSEKGQPQHF. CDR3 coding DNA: TGTGCCAGCAGCGAACTGTCCGAAAAGGGTCAGCCCCAGCATTTT.

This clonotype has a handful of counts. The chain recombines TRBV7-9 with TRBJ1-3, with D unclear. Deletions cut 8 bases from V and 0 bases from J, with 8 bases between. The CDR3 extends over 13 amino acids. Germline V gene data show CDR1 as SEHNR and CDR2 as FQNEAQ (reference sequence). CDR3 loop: CASGTSSGNTIYF. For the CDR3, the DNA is TGTGCCAGCGGTACGAGCTCTGGAAACACCATATATTTT.

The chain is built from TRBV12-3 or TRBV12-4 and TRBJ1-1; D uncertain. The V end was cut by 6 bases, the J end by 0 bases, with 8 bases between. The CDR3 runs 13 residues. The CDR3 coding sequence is TGTGCCAGCAGCTGGGCGGTGAACACTGAAGCTTTCTTT. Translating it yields CASSWAVNTEAFF.

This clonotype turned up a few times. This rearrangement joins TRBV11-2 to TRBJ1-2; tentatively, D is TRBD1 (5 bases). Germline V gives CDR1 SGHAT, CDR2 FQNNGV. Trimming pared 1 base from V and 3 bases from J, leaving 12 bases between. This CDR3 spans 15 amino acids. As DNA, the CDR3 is TGTGCCAGCAGCTTAGCCCCGGGGGGAGACTATGGCTACACCTTC. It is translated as CASSLAPGGDYGYTF.

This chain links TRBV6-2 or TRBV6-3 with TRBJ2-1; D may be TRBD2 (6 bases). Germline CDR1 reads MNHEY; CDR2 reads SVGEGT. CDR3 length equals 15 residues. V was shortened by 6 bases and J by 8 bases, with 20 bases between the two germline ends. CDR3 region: CASSQTGLAIDEQFF. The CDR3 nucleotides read TGTGCCAGCAGCCAAACGGGACTCGCAATCGATGAGCAGTTCTTC.

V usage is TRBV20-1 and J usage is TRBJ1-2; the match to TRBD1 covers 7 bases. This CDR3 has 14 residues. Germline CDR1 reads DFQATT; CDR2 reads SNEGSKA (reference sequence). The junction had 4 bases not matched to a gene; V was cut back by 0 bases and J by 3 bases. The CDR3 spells CSARDHDRDYGYTF. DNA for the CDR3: TGCAGTGCTAGAGATCATGACAGGGACTATGGCTACACCTTC.

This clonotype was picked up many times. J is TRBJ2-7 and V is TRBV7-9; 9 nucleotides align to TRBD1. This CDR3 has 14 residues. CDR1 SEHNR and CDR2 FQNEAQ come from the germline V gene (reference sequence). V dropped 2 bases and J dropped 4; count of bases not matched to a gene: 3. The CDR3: CASSLPGQGYEQYF. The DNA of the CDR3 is TGTGCCAGCAGCTTACCGGGACAGGGTTACGAGCAGTACTTC. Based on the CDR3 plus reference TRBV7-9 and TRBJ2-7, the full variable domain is DTGVSQNPRHKITKRGQNVTFRCDPISEHNRLYWYRQTLGQGPEFLTYFQNEAQLEKSRLLSDRFSAERPKGSFSTLEIQRTEQGDSAMYLCASSLPGQGYEQYFGPGTRLTVT.

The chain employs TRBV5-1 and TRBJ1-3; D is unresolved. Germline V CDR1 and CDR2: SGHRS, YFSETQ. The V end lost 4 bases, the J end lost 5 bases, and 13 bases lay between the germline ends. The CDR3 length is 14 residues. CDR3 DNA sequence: TGCGCCAGCAGCCTAGAAGGCGGTAGAAACACCATATATTTT. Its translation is CASSLEGGRNTIYF.

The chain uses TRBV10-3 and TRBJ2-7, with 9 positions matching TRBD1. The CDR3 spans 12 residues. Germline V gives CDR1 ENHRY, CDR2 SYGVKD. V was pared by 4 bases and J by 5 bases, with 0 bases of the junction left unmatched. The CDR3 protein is CAISGTGDEQYF. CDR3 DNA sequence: TGTGCCATCAGTGGGACAGGGGACGAGCAGTACTTC.

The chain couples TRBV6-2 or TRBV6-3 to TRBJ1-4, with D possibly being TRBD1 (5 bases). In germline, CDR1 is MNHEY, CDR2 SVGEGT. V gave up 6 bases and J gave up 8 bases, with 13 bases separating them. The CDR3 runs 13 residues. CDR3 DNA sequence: TGTGCCAGCAGCCCGGAGGGGAGAGAAAAACTGTTTTTT. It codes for CASSPEGREKLFF.

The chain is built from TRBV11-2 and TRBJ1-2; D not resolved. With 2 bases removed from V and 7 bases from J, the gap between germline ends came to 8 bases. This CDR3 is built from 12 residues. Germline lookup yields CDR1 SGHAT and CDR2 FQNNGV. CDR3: CASSLFFVGYTF. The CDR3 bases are TGTGCCAGCAGCTTATTTTTCGTTGGCTACACCTTC. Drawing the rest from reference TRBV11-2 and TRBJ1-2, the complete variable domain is EAGVAQSPRYKIIEKRQSVAFWCNPISGHATLYWYQQILGQGPKLLIQFQNNGVVDDSQLPKDRFSAERLKGVDSTLKIQPAKLEDSAVYLCASSLFFVGYTFGSGTRLTVV.

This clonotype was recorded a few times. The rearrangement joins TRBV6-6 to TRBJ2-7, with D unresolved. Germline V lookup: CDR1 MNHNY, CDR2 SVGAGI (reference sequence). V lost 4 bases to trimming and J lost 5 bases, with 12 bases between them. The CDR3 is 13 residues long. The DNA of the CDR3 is TGTGCCAGCAGTTTTGACTCCCTGAACGAGCAGTACTTC. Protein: CASSFDSLNEQYF.

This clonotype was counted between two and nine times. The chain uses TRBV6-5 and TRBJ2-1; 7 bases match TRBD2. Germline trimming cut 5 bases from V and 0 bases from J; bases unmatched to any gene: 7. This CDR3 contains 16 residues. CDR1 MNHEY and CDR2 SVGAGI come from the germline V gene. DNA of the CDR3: TGTGCCAGCAGTCGTGGACCGGGAGGCTCCTACAATGAGCAGTTCTTC. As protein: CASSRGPGGSYNEQFF.

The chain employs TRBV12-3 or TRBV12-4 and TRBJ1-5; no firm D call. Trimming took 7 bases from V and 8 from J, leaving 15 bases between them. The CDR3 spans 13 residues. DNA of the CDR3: TGTGCCAGCACCCTAGGTGGTGGGAAGCCCCAGCATTTT. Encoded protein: CASTLGGGKPQHF.

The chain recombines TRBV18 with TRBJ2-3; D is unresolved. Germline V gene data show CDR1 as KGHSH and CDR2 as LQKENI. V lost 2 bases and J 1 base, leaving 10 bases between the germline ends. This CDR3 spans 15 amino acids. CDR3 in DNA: TGTGCCAGCTCACCAGGCTCCCAAGGCACAGATACGCAGTATTTT. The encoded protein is CASSPGSQGTDTQYF.

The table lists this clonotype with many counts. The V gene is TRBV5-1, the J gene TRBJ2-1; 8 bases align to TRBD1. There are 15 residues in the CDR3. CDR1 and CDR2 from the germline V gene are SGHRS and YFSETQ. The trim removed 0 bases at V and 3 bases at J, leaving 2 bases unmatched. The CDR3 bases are TGCGCCAGCAGCTTGGAGGGACAGGTCTACAATGAGCAGTTCTTC. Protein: CASSLEGQVYNEQFF.

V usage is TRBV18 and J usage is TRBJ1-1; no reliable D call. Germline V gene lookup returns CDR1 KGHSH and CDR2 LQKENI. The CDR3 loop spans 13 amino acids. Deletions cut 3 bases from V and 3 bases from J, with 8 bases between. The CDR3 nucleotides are TGTGCCAGCTCACCTACGACGGACACTGAAGCTTTCTTT. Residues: CASSPTTDTEAFF.

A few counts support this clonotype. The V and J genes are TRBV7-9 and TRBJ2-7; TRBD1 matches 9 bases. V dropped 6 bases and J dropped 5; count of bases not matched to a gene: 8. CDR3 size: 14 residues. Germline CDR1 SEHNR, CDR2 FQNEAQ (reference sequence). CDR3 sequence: CASSTGTGPHEQYF. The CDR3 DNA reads TGTGCCAGCAGTACCGGGACAGGGCCCCACGAGCAGTACTTC. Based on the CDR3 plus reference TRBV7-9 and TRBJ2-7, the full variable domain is DTGVSQNPRHKITKRGQNVTFRCDPISEHNRLYWYRQTLGQGPEFLTYFQNEAQLEKSRLLSDRFSAERPKGSFSTLEIQRTEQGDSAMYLCASSTGTGPHEQYFGPGTRLTVT.

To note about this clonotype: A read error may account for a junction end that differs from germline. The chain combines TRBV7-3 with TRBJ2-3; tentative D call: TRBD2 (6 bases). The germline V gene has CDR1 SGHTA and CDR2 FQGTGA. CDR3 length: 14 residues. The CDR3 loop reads CAISLRDSADTQYF. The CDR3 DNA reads TGTGCCATCAGCCTAAGGGACTCCGCGGATACGCAGTATTTT.

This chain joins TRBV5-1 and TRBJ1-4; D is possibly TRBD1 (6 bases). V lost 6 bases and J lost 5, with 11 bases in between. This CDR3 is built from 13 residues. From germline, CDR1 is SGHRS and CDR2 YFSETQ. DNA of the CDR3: TGCGCCAGCACCACAGGGAGCAATGAAAAACTGTTTTTT. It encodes CASTTGSNEKLFF.

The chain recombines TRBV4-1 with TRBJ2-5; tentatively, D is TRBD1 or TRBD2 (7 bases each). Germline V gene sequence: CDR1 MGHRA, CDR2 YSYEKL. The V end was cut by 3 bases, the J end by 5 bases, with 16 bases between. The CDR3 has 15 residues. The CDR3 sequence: CASSQSGGGAETQYF. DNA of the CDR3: TGCGCCAGCAGCCAGTCAGGGGGGGGGGCGGAGACCCAGTACTTC.

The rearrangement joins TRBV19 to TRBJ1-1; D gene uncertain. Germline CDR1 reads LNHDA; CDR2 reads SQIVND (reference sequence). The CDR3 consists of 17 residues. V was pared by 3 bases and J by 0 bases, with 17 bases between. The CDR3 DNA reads TGTGCCAGTAGTATTCTCGTACGTCAGGCGGTGAACACTGAAGCTTTCTTT. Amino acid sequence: CASSILVRQAVNTEAFF. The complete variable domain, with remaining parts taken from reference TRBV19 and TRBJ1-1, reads DGGITQSPKYLFRKEGQNVTLSCEQNLNHDAMYWYRQDPGQGLRLIYYSQIVNDFQKGDIAEGYSVSREKKESFPLTVTSAQKNPTAFYLCASSILVRQAVNTEAFFGQGTRLTVV.

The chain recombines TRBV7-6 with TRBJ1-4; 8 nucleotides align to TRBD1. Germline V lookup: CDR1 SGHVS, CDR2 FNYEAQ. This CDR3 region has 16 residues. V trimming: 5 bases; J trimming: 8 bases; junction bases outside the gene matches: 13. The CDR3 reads CASSPSQGASQEKLFF. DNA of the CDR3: TGTGCCAGCAGCCCGTCGCAGGGGGCTTCGCAGGAAAAACTGTTTTTT.

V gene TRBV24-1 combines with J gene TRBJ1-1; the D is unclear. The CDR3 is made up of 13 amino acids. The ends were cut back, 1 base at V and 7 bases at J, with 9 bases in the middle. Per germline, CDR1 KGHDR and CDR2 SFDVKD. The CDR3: CATSDLAANEAFF. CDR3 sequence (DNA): TGTGCCACCAGTGATTTAGCAGCCAATGAAGCTTTCTTT.

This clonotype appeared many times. CDR3 amino acids: CATMDGGYEQYF. In DNA, the CDR3 is TGTGCCACAATGGACGGTGGATACGAGCAGTACTTC. This chain joins TRBV24-1 and TRBJ2-7; D ambiguous. The CDR3 has 12 amino acids. The germline gives CDR1 KGHDR, CDR2 SFDVKD. Trimming pared 10 bases from V and 4 bases from J, leaving 13 bases between.

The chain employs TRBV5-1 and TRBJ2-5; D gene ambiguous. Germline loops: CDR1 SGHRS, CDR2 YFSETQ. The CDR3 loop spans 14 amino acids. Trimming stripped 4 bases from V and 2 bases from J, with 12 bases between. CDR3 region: CASSPDGIQETQYF. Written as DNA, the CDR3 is TGCGCCAGCAGCCCGGACGGAATTCAAGAGACCCAGTACTTC.